The source of this T cell receptor beta chain is a study of T cell repertoires in cytomegalovirus infection. This clonotype was seen a few times. The antigen is undetermined. Germline CDR1 is MNHEY and CDR2 is SMNVEV (reference sequence). Trimming removed 3 bases at V and 2 bases at J, with 13 bases between. CDR3 length: 15 residues. TCRdb re-called the reads with MiXCR, one entry per CDR3 protein. The sample shows about a million distinct CDR3 sequences, about 33% of them seen only once. The sequence was obtained from a human donor in good health (CMV status not recorded). Some clones in this sample may be carry-over from other donors' samples. Sequenced material: cultured CD8+ T cells from PBMCs, taken from culture after CMV antigen stimulation. This chain connects TRBV27 to TRBJ1-2; no definite D call. DNA of the CDR3: TGTGCCAGCAGTTTTGGGTCAGCTTTAAACTATGGCTACACCTTC. Its protein product is CASSFGSALNYGYTF.